These 25 T cell receptor beta chains share one sample of origin, sequenced in a study of blood T cell repertoires in COVID-19. Generated by immunoSEQ multiplex PCR, the TCRdb table keeps only in-frame clones and is missing some. In the table there are 150,000 to 200,000 clones, around 86% of which are singletons. Sequencing used PBMCs or T cells enriched from blood (not recorded which). The receptor source for this set is a woman in her 30s who had recovered from COVID-19.

This chain links TRBV5-1 with TRBJ2-2; 9 bases match TRBD1. With 4 bases clipped from V and 6 bases from J, the junction kept 4 bases outside the gene matches. The germline gives CDR1 SGHRS, CDR2 YFSETQ. The CDR3 sequence is 14 residues long. CDR3 in DNA: TGCGCCAGCAGCGGCACAGGGGGCCCCGGGGAGCTGTTTTTT. As protein: CASSGTGGPGELFF.

The sample holds one count of this clone. J is TRBJ2-2 and V is TRBV19; possible D gene TRBD2, 5 bases. V was trimmed by 5 bases and J by 10 bases, leaving 26 bases between them. Germline CDR1 is LNHDA and CDR2 is SQIVND (reference sequence). The CDR3 has 17 amino acids. The CDR3 nucleotides are TGTGCCAGTAGTTCCCGGACTCGGCGGGCCCGAGCCGCGGAGCTGTTTTTT. Translation: CASSSRTRRARAAELFF.

This chain uses TRBV19 with TRBJ1-2; TRBD1 agrees at 10 bases. Germline V lookup: CDR1 LNHDA, CDR2 SQIVND (reference sequence). V shed 4 bases and J 4 bases; nucleotides not matched to a gene: 3. This CDR3 has 14 residues. This CDR3 reads CASSRQGAAYGYTF. As DNA, the CDR3 is TGTGCCAGTAGTAGACAGGGGGCGGCCTATGGCTACACCTTC.

The chain is built from TRBV7-9 and TRBJ2-1, with D perhaps TRBD2 (6 bases). The CDR3 runs to 15 residues. Germline V CDR1 and CDR2: SEHNR, FQNEAQ (reference sequence). V lost 4 bases and J lost 7, with 17 bases in between. The DNA of the CDR3 is TGTGCCAGCAGCTCCTCCGGCGGGAATGGAAATGAGCAGTTCTTC. It encodes CASSSSGGNGNEQFF.

CDR3 region: CASSIAGEIISYNEQFF. CDR3 DNA: TGTGCCAGCAGTATCGCAGGGGAGATCATTTCCTACAATGAGCAGTTCTTC. The chain recombines TRBV27 with TRBJ2-1; D perhaps matches TRBD1 (6 bases). Trimming stripped 5 bases from V and 1 base from J, with 18 bases between. Germline V gene data show CDR1 as MNHEY and CDR2 as SMNVEV (reference sequence). The CDR3 is made up of 17 amino acids.

V is TRBV4-2 and J is TRBJ1-3; TRBD1 aligns across 7 bases. The CDR3 totals 16 residues. From germline, CDR1 is LGHNA and CDR2 YNFKEQ. J lost 6 bases, V lost 1 base, and 9 bases had no gene match. CDR3 DNA sequence: TGTGCCAGCAGCCAAGTTTTCCGAGGGGGCGAAAACACCATATATTTT. It encodes CASSQVFRGGENTIYF.

This chain uses TRBV12-3 or TRBV12-4 with TRBJ2-7, with TRBD2 matching 7 bases. The trim removed 3 bases at V and 6 bases at J, leaving 5 bases unmatched. This CDR3 has 13 residues. CDR3 nucleotides: TGTGCCAGCAGTTTCCGGACTAGTGCCGAGCAGTACTTC. Translation gives CASSFRTSAEQYF.

The rearrangement joins TRBV28 to TRBJ1-4, with D possibly matching TRBD1 (6 bases). Between the trimmed V and J ends, which lost 3 bases and 8 bases, there was a span of 22 bases. This CDR3 has 17 residues. Germline V gives CDR1 MDHEN, CDR2 SYDVKM. CDR3 sequence (DNA): TGTGCCAGCAGTTTTCCCGTAATACAGGGTCTTTGGGAAAAACTGTTTTTT. Its translation is CASSFPVIQGLWEKLFF.

The V call is TRBV11-2, the J call TRBJ2-2; 9 nucleotides line up with TRBD1. Germline assignment: CDR1 SGHAT and CDR2 FQNNGV. This CDR3 contains 18 residues. J lost 3 bases, V lost 3 bases, and 11 bases had no gene match. This CDR3 is CASSFHRGRRVYTGELFF. The CDR3, as DNA: TGTGCCAGCAGCTTCCACAGGGGGCGAAGGGTCTACACCGGGGAGCTGTTTTTT.

The chain joins TRBV6-1 to TRBJ2-3; 8 bases are a match to TRBD1. This CDR3 comprises 16 residues. J was trimmed by 2 bases and V by 2 bases; bases with no gene match: 6. Germline assignment: CDR1 MNHNS and CDR2 SASEGT. The CDR3 spells CASSETRDRFTDTQYF. The CDR3 DNA sequence: TGTGCCAGCAGTGAAACCCGGGACAGGTTCACAGATACGCAGTATTTT.

The chain recombines TRBV6-5 with TRBJ2-7, with no clear D. The germline V and J ends were trimmed by 10 bases and 3 bases, with 19 bases remaining between them. CDR1 and CDR2 (germline): MNHEY, SVGAGI. This CDR3 is built from 14 residues. CDR3 amino acids: CATRYQREYYEQYF. CDR3 coding DNA: TGTGCCACCCGTTACCAGCGTGAGTACTACGAGCAGTACTTC.

V usage is TRBV14 and J usage is TRBJ2-1, with 10 bases aligning to TRBD2. Germline V gene data show CDR1 as SGHDN and CDR2 as FVKESK. CDR3 length equals 16 residues. V lost 3 bases, J lost 2 bases, and 4 bases stayed unmatched. The CDR3 nucleotides read TGTGCCAGCAGCCACGGAAGCGGGAGGGCCTACAATGAGCAGTTCTTC. Amino acids: CASSHGSGRAYNEQFF.

The chain has TRBV11-2 and TRBJ2-5, with TRBD1 identical over 7 bases. Per germline, CDR1 SGHAT and CDR2 FQNNGV. With 3 bases clipped from V and 5 bases from J, the junction kept 9 bases outside the gene matches. CDR3 length: 15 residues. The DNA of the CDR3 is TGTGCCAGCAGCTTCTTGCGTGACAGGGAGGAGACCCAGTACTTC. Its translation is CASSFLRDREETQYF.

The chain has TRBV7-3 and TRBJ2-3, with a possible D match to TRBD1 (6 bases). V was clipped by 2 bases and J by 10 bases, with 10 bases between them. Germline V gene sequence: CDR1 SGHTA, CDR2 FQGTGA. The CDR3 covers 12 residues. CDR3 in amino acids: CASSLQGRPQYF. The CDR3 DNA follows: TGTGCCAGCAGCTTACAGGGGCGCCCGCAGTATTTT.

The rearrangement uses TRBV5-4 and TRBJ2-5, with TRBD2 identical over 9 bases. CDR1 is SGHNT, CDR2 YYREEE, per germline (reference sequence). CDR3 size: 16 residues. J gave up 2 bases and V 5 bases, and 10 bases lay outside the gene matches. The CDR3 region has the DNA TGTGCCAGCAGAGCAACCGGGACTAGCCTTCAAGAGACCCAGTACTTC. Translating gives CASRATGTSLQETQYF.

The chain has TRBV3-1 (or the pseudogene TRBV3-2) and TRBJ1-1; D call uncertain. Trimming pared 1 base from V and 0 bases from J, leaving 3 bases between. Germline V lookup: CDR1 LGHDT, CDR2 YNNKEL (reference sequence). The CDR3 loop spans 13 amino acids. CDR3 sequence (DNA): TGTGCCAGCAGCCAAGGAGTGAACACTGAAGCTTTCTTT. Residues: CASSQGVNTEAFF.

This clone appeared once. V gene TRBV28 combines with J gene TRBJ2-3, with TRBD2 matching 8 bases. CDR3 size: 15 residues. Unmatched junction bases numbered 11, after V lost 2 bases and J lost 10 bases. Germline CDR1 MDHEN, CDR2 SYDVKM. The CDR3 coding sequence is TGTGCCAGCAGTTTAGGCGGGAGGTTAGATTCGTCGCAGTATTTT. Its protein product is CASSLGGRLDSSQYF.

This chain uses TRBV9 with TRBJ2-1, with 7 nucleotides matching TRBD2. Germline CDR1 SGDLS, CDR2 YYNGEE. CDR3 length: 17 amino acids. V shed 8 bases, J shed 8 bases, and the junction held 22 bases outside the gene matches. In DNA form, the CDR3 reads TGTGCCAGACAGACTAGCCGGGGTGAAGGGCAATTTCATGAGCAGTTCTTC. This encodes CARQTSRGEGQFHEQFF.

This chain uses TRBV18 with TRBJ2-3; D is undetermined. The length of the CDR3 is 13 residues. The germline V gene encodes CDR1 KGHSH and CDR2 LQKENI. With 6 bases removed from V and 1 base from J, the gap between germline ends came to 8 bases. CDR3 residues: CASSYSRTDTQYF. CDR3 DNA sequence: TGTGCCAGCTCCTACTCCCGCACAGATACGCAGTATTTT.

This clone was recorded only once. J is TRBJ2-1 and V is TRBV4-1, with 9 bases identical to TRBD2. Trimming took 4 bases from V and 5 from J; bases not matched to a gene: 3. The CDR3 is made up of 14 amino acids. Germline CDR1 reads MGHRA; CDR2 reads YSYEKL. The CDR3 DNA reads TGCGCCAGCAGCCTGAGACTAGCGGACAATGAGCAGTTCTTC. It yields the protein CASSLRLADNEQFF.

This chain links TRBV30 with TRBJ2-7; a possible D gene is TRBD1 (5 bases). V was shortened by 4 bases and J by 4 bases, with 17 bases between the two germline ends. The CDR3 runs 14 residues. CDR1 is GTSNPN and CDR2 is SVGIG in the germline V gene (reference sequence). The CDR3 DNA follows: TGTGCCTGGACCCCTGGGGCGATAACTTACGAGCAGTACTTC. Amino acids: CAWTPGAITYEQYF.

CDR3: CASSSLERGRTNYGYTF. DNA for the CDR3: TGCGCCAGCAGCTCCCTGGAAAGGGGTAGAACTAACTATGGCTACACCTTC. The V and J genes are TRBV4-1 and TRBJ1-2; a weak D match, TRBD1 (5 bases). CDR1 and CDR2 (germline): MGHRA, YSYEKL. Trimming cost V 5 bases and J 0 bases, with 19 bases left between them. The CDR3 spans 17 residues.

The chain joins TRBV25-1 to TRBJ2-2; D not certain. Germline V CDR1 and CDR2: MGHDK, SYGVNS. The V and J ends lost 3 bases and 6 bases respectively, with 11 bases between them. The CDR3 sequence is 14 residues long. The CDR3 sequence is CASSDYPVAGELFF. DNA of the CDR3: TGTGCCAGCAGTGACTACCCTGTCGCCGGGGAGCTGTTTTTT.

DNA for the CDR3: TGTGCCAGCAGTTACTCTTCCAGCTATGGCTACACCTTC. Translation gives CASSYSSSYGYTF. V is TRBV6-5 and J is TRBJ1-2, with no clear D. The germline V gene encodes CDR1 MNHEY and CDR2 SVGAGI. With 0 bases removed from V and 4 bases from J, the gap between germline ends came to 6 bases. The CDR3 length is 13 residues.

The table lists this clone with a count of one. The genes are TRBV7-8 and TRBJ2-7; 9 bases line up with TRBD1. The V and J ends lost 5 bases and 4 bases, in that order; junction bases with no gene match: 9. Germline CDR1 is SGHVS and CDR2 is FQNEAQ. CDR3 length: 15 residues. CDR3 nucleotide sequence: TGTGCCAGCAGCATACAGGGGGCGAGTCATTACGAGCAGTACTTC. This encodes CASSIQGASHYEQYF.